This TCR beta chain originates from a study of T cells in localized non-small cell lung cancer. Study conclusions and caveats: A median about 54 of the top 100 tumor clones appeared in adjacent lung. There was higher T cell clonality in uninvolved adjacent lung than in tumor, and it was highest there.

With regard to this clone: Its antigen is unknown.

TCRdb's table, derived via immunoSEQ multiplex PCR, lists solely in-frame clones and lacks some. The sample gives 20,000 to 25,000 clones, 75% to 90% of which show up once; roughly an eighth is in the top ten. Germline CDR1 KGHSH, CDR2 LQKENI. Trimming took off 3 bases at V and 5 bases at J, with 14 bases between the two ends. The CDR3 has 16 amino acids. This rearrangement joins TRBV18 to TRBJ1-6; weak D call: TRBD1 (6 bases). This sequence originates from a man aged 35 to 70 with stage II squamous cell lung carcinoma. The material was PBMCs, obtained before any cancer treatment. This CDR3 reads CASSPGQGQNNSPLHF. Written as DNA, the CDR3 is TGTGCCAGCTCACCTGGTCAGGGGCAGAATAATTCACCCCTCCACTTT.